These 24 T cell receptor beta chains were all obtained from the same sample, sequenced in a study of T cell responses to AZD1222 COVID-19 vaccine. Assay used: immunoSEQ multiplex PCR; TCRdb lists only in-frame clones, some missing. This repertoire shows about 180,000 clones, 80% to 95% found once; its top ten account for 1.9%. Sequences were derived from peripheral blood, sampled 28 days after the second AZD1222 dose. Source of these receptors: an adult who received the AZD1222 COVID-19 vaccine.

V is TRBV20-1 and J is TRBJ1-6; unclear D gene. CDR3 length equals 16 residues. V gave up 3 bases and J gave up 10 bases, with 22 bases separating them. Germline CDR1 DFQATT, CDR2 SNEGSKA (reference sequence). The CDR3 DNA reads TGCAGTGCTAGTGGGGTAGGGTCGCGGCTAGTGTCACCCCTCCACTTT. Translation: CSASGVGSRLVSPLHF.

This chain uses TRBV2 with TRBJ1-6; 9 nucleotides agree with TRBD1. This CDR3 has 15 residues. V lost 3 bases, J lost 9 bases, and 6 bases stayed unmatched. Germline V CDR1 and CDR2: SNHLY, FYNNEI. In nucleotides, the CDR3 is TGTGCCAGCAGTGACGCAAAGACAGGGGGTTCACCCCTCCACTTT. Amino acid sequence: CASSDAKTGGSPLHF. The whole variable domain, filled in from reference TRBV2 and TRBJ1-6, reads EPEVTQTPSHQVTQMGQEVILRCVPISNHLYFYWYRQILGQKVEFLVSFYNNEISEKSEIFDDQFSVERPDGSNFTLKIRSTKLEDSAMYFCASSDAKTGGSPLHFGNGTRLTVT.

A remark on this clone: A junction boundary mismatches the germline segment, possibly from a read error. The V and J genes are TRBV5-1 and TRBJ2-5, with 8 bases lining up with TRBD2. CDR1 and CDR2 from the germline V gene are SGHRS and YFSETQ. The length of the CDR3 is 14 residues. DNA for the CDR3: TGCGCCAGTAGGGGCGGGGGGTACCAGGAGACCCAGTACTTC. Protein: CASRGGGYQETQYF.

This clone has only one observation. The V call is TRBV18, the J call TRBJ2-2; 7 nucleotides match TRBD1. The CDR3 runs to 15 residues. Germline CDR1 is KGHSH and CDR2 is LQKENI. The ends lost 6 bases at V and 0 bases at J; junction bases unmatched: 4. Here the CDR3 reads CASSRDSSNTGELFF. CDR3 nucleotides: TGTGCCAGCTCCCGGGACAGCTCGAACACCGGGGAGCTGTTTTTT.

The rearrangement links TRBV7-2 to TRBJ2-7, with D perhaps TRBD1 (5 bases). Germline CDR1 SGHTA, CDR2 FQGNSA. V was cut by 1 base and J by 2 bases, with 12 bases left in between. The CDR3 consists of 15 residues. The CDR3 here is CASSLDRTPTYEQYF. DNA for the CDR3: TGTGCCAGCAGCTTAGATCGGACACCGACCTACGAGCAGTACTTC.

The rearrangement joins TRBV5-1 to TRBJ1-4; tentative D call: TRBD1 (5 bases). The CDR3 sequence is 15 residues long. Germline V gene lookup returns CDR1 SGHRS and CDR2 YFSETQ. V was cut by 0 bases and J by 8 bases, with 14 bases left in between. CDR3 coding DNA: TGCGCCAGCAGCTTGGCACCAGGGAGTTACGAAAAACTGTTTTTT. Its protein is CASSLAPGSYEKLFF.

Here the CDR3 reads CASSLTNRGSKSPLHF. The CDR3 DNA reads TGCGCCAGCAGCCTGACTAACAGGGGGTCAAAGTCACCCCTCCACTTT. The V gene is TRBV4-3, the J gene TRBJ1-6; 8 nucleotides agree with TRBD1. V lost 4 bases and J lost 10; bases outside the gene matches: 12. The CDR3 is made up of 16 amino acids. Germline CDR1 and CDR2: LGHNA and YSLEER.

Only one count was recorded for this clone. The chain uses TRBV10-1 and TRBJ2-3; the D is unclear. CDR1 is WNHNN and CDR2 is SYGVQD in the germline V gene (reference sequence). The CDR3 is 14 amino acids. V dropped 8 bases and J dropped 0 bases, with 12 bases sitting between them. The CDR3 sequence is CASSSGQSTDTQYF. CDR3 nucleotide sequence: TGCGCCAGCTCATCGGGCCAAAGCACAGATACGCAGTATTTT.

V and J are TRBV2 and TRBJ2-7; 9 bases line up with TRBD2. This CDR3 is built from 16 residues. Germline V CDR1 and CDR2: SNHLY, FYNNEI. V gave up 4 bases and J gave up 0 bases; unmatched junction bases: 7. The CDR3 loop is CASSVQRGAGSYEQYF. The CDR3 DNA reads as TGTGCCAGCAGTGTGCAGCGGGGGGCCGGCTCCTACGAGCAGTACTTC.

Written as DNA, the CDR3 is TGTGCCAGCAGCAGTCGGCTGTCTGGAAACACCATATATTTT. The encoded protein is CASSSRLSGNTIYF. V gene TRBV7-2 combines with J gene TRBJ1-3; no firm D call. The CDR3 sequence is 14 residues long. Trimming shortened V by 5 bases and J by 1 base, and 9 bases separated the two germline ends. Germline V gene lookup returns CDR1 SGHTA and CDR2 FQGNSA.

The chain joins TRBV4-2 to TRBJ1-1; D gene unclear. Trimming cost V 1 base and J 1 base, with 10 bases left between them. This CDR3 is 15 amino acids long. Germline V gene lookup returns CDR1 LGHNA and CDR2 YNFKEQ. The DNA for the CDR3 is TGTGCCAGCAGCCAAGCTTACCCGAAGAACACTGAAGCTTTCTTT. This gives the protein CASSQAYPKNTEAFF.

The chain recombines TRBV3-1 (or the pseudogene TRBV3-2) with TRBJ1-1; the match to TRBD1 covers 7 bases. The junction had 5 bases not matched to a gene; V was cut back by 2 bases and J by 11 bases. The germline V gene has CDR1 LGHDT and CDR2 YNNKEL (reference sequence). This CDR3 is 12 amino acids long. CDR3 in amino acids: CASSQSTGAAFF. The CDR3 DNA follows: TGTGCCAGCAGCCAATCAACAGGGGCGGCTTTCTTT.

For the CDR3, the DNA is TGTGCCAGTAAACAGGGGGCATCGGGAAACACCATATATTTT. Protein sequence: CASKQGASGNTIYF. The J gene is TRBJ1-3, the V gene TRBV19; TRBD1 matches 9 bases. The CDR3 has 14 amino acids. Per the germline V gene, CDR1 is LNHDA and CDR2 is SQIVND (reference sequence). V lost 7 bases and J lost 4; bases outside the gene matches: 5.

V is TRBV7-6 and J is TRBJ2-1; 8 nucleotides align to TRBD2. Germline CDR1 and CDR2: SGHVS and FNYEAQ. The CDR3 covers 18 residues. V shed 0 bases and J 4 bases; nucleotides not matched to a gene: 11. CDR3 sequence reads: CASSLAWGGRSVYNEQFF. CDR3 nucleotide sequence: TGTGCCAGCAGCTTAGCGTGGGGCGGGAGGTCCGTATACAATGAGCAGTTCTTC.

V and J are TRBV5-1 and TRBJ2-7; no clear D. CDR1 is SGHRS and CDR2 is YFSETQ in the germline V gene. This CDR3 comprises 14 residues. Trimming pared 0 bases from V and 0 bases from J, leaving 7 bases between. CDR3 sequence (DNA): TGCGCCAGCAGCTTGGATTGGGGCTCCTACGAGCAGTACTTC. Residues: CASSLDWGSYEQYF.

The V gene is TRBV5-5, the J gene TRBJ1-2; 7 bases match TRBD1. The trim removed 4 bases at V and 3 bases at J, leaving 12 bases unmatched. CDR1 and CDR2 (germline): SGHKS, YYEKEE (reference sequence). This CDR3 spans 16 amino acids. In DNA form, the CDR3 reads TGTGCCAGCAGCCTACCGAGAGGGGGCGGCGACTATGGCTACACCTTC. The encoded protein is CASSLPRGGGDYGYTF.

In the case of this clone: One junction end disagrees with the germline gene, perhaps due to a read error. The J gene is TRBJ1-3, the V gene TRBV7-8, with 7 bases lining up with TRBD1. The CDR3 consists of 15 residues. From germline, CDR1 is SGHVS and CDR2 FQNEAQ. CDR3 nucleotide sequence: TGTGCCAGCAGCCTAGCAGGGGGATACGGAAACACCATATATTTT. Protein product: CASSLAGGYGNTIYF. Full variable domain (outside the CDR3, taken from reference TRBV7-8 and TRBJ1-3): GAGVSQSPRYKVAKRGQDVALRCDPISGHVSLFWYQQALGQGPEFLTYFQNEAQLDKSGLPSDRFFAERPEGSVSTLKIQRTQQEDSAVYLCASSLAGGYGNTIYFGEGSWLTVV.

This clone was seen only once. In DNA form, the CDR3 reads TGTGCCAGCAGGGGGGCCACCGTCTACAATGAGCAGTTCTTC. Protein: CASRGATVYNEQFF. This chain joins TRBV3-1 (or the pseudogene TRBV3-2) and TRBJ2-1, with D perhaps matching TRBD1 (6 bases). V was pared by 6 bases and J by 3 bases, with 12 bases between. Germline V CDR1 and CDR2: LGHDT, YNNKEL (reference sequence). The CDR3 runs 14 residues.

CDR3 in amino acids: CASSPDRDRGYTF. CDR3 sequence (DNA): TGTGCCAGCAGCCCGGACAGGGACAGGGGCTACACCTTC. The genes are TRBV7-9 and TRBJ1-2, with 8 nucleotides matching TRBD1. The CDR3 is made up of 13 amino acids. The V and J ends lost 5 bases and 8 bases, in that order; junction bases with no gene match: 7. Per the germline V gene, CDR1 is SEHNR and CDR2 is FQNEAQ (reference sequence).

The chain combines TRBV7-2 with TRBJ1-6; tentatively, D is TRBD1 (6 bases). The CDR3 contains 15 residues. The V end was cut by 3 bases, the J end by 9 bases, with 15 bases between. Germline-derived CDR1 and CDR2 are SGHTA and FQGNSA. The CDR3 is CASSLTGGAGSPLHF. For the CDR3, the DNA is TGTGCCAGCAGCTTGACGGGGGGCGCGGGTTCACCCCTCCACTTT. The full variable domain, rest sourced from reference TRBV7-2 and TRBJ1-6, is GAGVSQSPSNKVTEKGKDVELRCDPISGHTALYWYRQSLGQGLEFLIYFQGNSAPDKSGLPSDRFSAERTGGSVSTLTIQRTQQEDSAVYLCASSLTGGAGSPLHFGNGTRLTVT.

The chain carries TRBV18 and TRBJ2-1, with no clear D. The CDR3 sequence is 14 residues long. Trimming left V 3 bases short and J 14 bases short, with 20 bases between. CDR1 and CDR2 (germline): KGHSH, LQKENI. For the CDR3, the DNA is TGTGCCAGCTCACCGGCTGAAAACTGGGCTTTTGAGTTCTTC. Translating it yields CASSPAENWAFEFF.

V usage is TRBV24-1 and J usage is TRBJ2-7; the D is unclear. Germline assignment: CDR1 KGHDR and CDR2 SFDVKD. This CDR3 is 11 amino acids long. With 3 bases removed from V and 3 bases from J, the gap between germline ends came to 2 bases. CDR3 DNA: TGTGCCACCAGTGATCACTACGAGCAGTACTTC. Its protein product is CATSDHYEQYF.

This clone appeared once. The chain combines TRBV4-3 with TRBJ2-3; 8 bases line up with TRBD2. Germline V gene data show CDR1 as LGHNA and CDR2 as YSLEER. V lost 0 bases and J lost 2; bases outside the gene matches: 10. The CDR3 extends over 18 amino acids. The CDR3 nucleotides read TGCGCCAGCAGCCAAGATAGGGCGGGGGGTTCCCACACAGATACGCAGTATTTT. Translated: CASSQDRAGGSHTDTQYF.

The chain joins TRBV4-2 to TRBJ2-1; 10 bases are a match to TRBD1. The CDR3 is 15 residues long. With 3 bases clipped from V and 6 bases from J, the junction kept 5 bases outside the gene matches. CDR1 and CDR2 from the germline V gene are LGHNA and YNFKEQ. The CDR3 DNA sequence: TGTGCCAGCAGCCACGGGACAGGGGATATCAATGAGCAGTTCTTC. Translation gives CASSHGTGDINEQFF.